The 14 T cell receptor beta chains in this list originate from one sample, sequenced in a study of T cell responses to AZD1222 COVID-19 vaccine. Generated by immunoSEQ multiplex PCR, the TCRdb table keeps only in-frame clones and is missing some. This sample yields 95,000 to 150,000 clones, of which roughly 84% are seen a single time; approximately 1.3% belongs to the top ten. Specimen: peripheral blood, collected on day 0 of AZD1222 vaccination. The receptors were sampled from an adult in good health.

This clone was seen a single time. V usage is TRBV7-9 and J usage is TRBJ2-1; D call uncertain. Looked up from germline, CDR1 is SEHNR and CDR2 is FQNEAQ (reference sequence). The length of the CDR3 is 16 residues. Trimming shortened V by 5 bases and J by 1 base, and 15 bases separated the two germline ends. CDR3: CASSPRTVRSYNEQFF. The CDR3 region has the DNA TGTGCCAGCAGCCCGAGAACGGTTAGGTCCTACAATGAGCAGTTCTTC. The variable domain in full, with the rest retrieved from reference TRBV7-9 and TRBJ2-1, is DTGVSQNPRHKITKRGQNVTFRCDPISEHNRLYWYRQTLGQGPEFLTYFQNEAQLEKSRLLSDRFSAERPKGSFSTLEIQRTEQGDSAMYLCASSPRTVRSYNEQFFGPGTRLTVL.

V is TRBV6-5 and J is TRBJ2-2; D uncertain. The CDR3 runs to 12 residues. The V end lost 7 bases, the J end lost 7 bases, and 10 bases lay between the germline ends. Germline CDR1 and CDR2: MNHEY and SVGAGI. The CDR3 DNA follows: TGTGCCAGCACAGGCGTGGGCGGGGAGCTGTTTTTT. This codes for CASTGVGGELFF.

This chain connects TRBV10-3 to TRBJ2-3; TRBD2 is a possible D gene (6 bases). Germline lookup yields CDR1 ENHRY and CDR2 SYGVKD. The length of the CDR3 is 16 residues. V lost 3 bases and J 1 base, leaving 14 bases between the germline ends. CDR3 coding DNA: TGTGCCATCAGTGACCGAGCGGAGCGGGGCACAGATACGCAGTATTTT. Its protein is CAISDRAERGTDTQYF.

V and J are TRBV9 and TRBJ1-1, with 7 bases identical to TRBD1. There are 15 residues in the CDR3. Germline V CDR1 and CDR2: SGDLS, YYNGEE. J lost 10 bases, V lost 0 bases, and 12 bases had no gene match. The DNA of the CDR3 is TGTGCCAGCAGCGTAGTTGTTAGGGGCAGGGGGACAGCTTTCTTT. It encodes CASSVVVRGRGTAFF. Supplemented by reference TRBV9 and TRBJ1-1, the full variable domain reads DSGVTQTPKHLITATGQRVTLRCSPRSGDLSVYWYQQSLDQGLQFLIQYYNGEERAKGNILERFSAQQFPDLHSELNLSSLELGDSALYFCASSVVVRGRGTAFFGQGTRLTVV.

The chain couples TRBV7-9 to TRBJ2-1; D remains ambiguous. Germline V gives CDR1 SEHNR, CDR2 FQNEAQ (reference sequence). Trimming pared 2 bases from V and 8 bases from J, leaving 7 bases between. There are 12 residues in the CDR3. CDR3 sequence (DNA): TGTGCCAGCAGCTTAAGAGTGGATGAGCAGTTCTTC. Amino acid sequence: CASSLRVDEQFF. Full variable domain (missing parts from reference TRBV7-9 and TRBJ2-1): DTGVSQNPRHKITKRGQNVTFRCDPISEHNRLYWYRQTLGQGPEFLTYFQNEAQLEKSRLLSDRFSAERPKGSFSTLEIQRTEQGDSAMYLCASSLRVDEQFFGPGTRLTVL.

The V call is TRBV3-1 (or the pseudogene TRBV3-2), the J call TRBJ2-5; 7 bases are shared with TRBD2. The CDR3 runs 16 residues. The V gene's germline CDR1 is LGHDT and CDR2 YNNKEL (reference sequence). V shed 0 bases, J shed 1 base, and the junction held 5 bases outside the gene matches. The CDR3 nucleotides read TGTGCCAGCAGCCAAGATCCCAGCGGGGCCCAAGAGACCCAGTACTTC. This encodes CASSQDPSGAQETQYF.

This clone was found once. J is TRBJ1-3 and V is TRBV7-2; perhaps TRBD1 as D (5 bases). V shed 3 bases and J shed 0 bases, with 9 bases lying between them. CDR1 and CDR2 from the germline V gene are SGHTA and FQGNSA. CDR3 length: 15 residues. CDR3 amino acids: CASSLVGGSGNTIYF. CDR3 nucleotide sequence: TGTGCCAGCAGCTTGGTGGGGGGCTCTGGAAACACCATATATTTT.

The chain combines TRBV14 with TRBJ2-7, with 8 bases identical to TRBD2. The germline CDR1 and CDR2 sequences are SGHDN and FVKESK. J lost 3 bases, V lost 0 bases, and 10 bases had no gene match. This CDR3 is 17 amino acids long. CDR3 amino acids: CASSQDFAGTRSYEQYF. CDR3 DNA sequence: TGTGCCAGCAGCCAAGATTTCGCCGGGACTAGGAGCTACGAGCAGTACTTC.

The chain links TRBV18 to TRBJ2-3; D not certain. Germline V gene sequence: CDR1 KGHSH, CDR2 LQKENI. This CDR3 is 20 amino acids long. Deletions cut 4 bases from V and 4 bases from J, with 30 bases between. As DNA, the CDR3 is TGTGCCAGCTCACAAATGGACGGTGATTTAACCATTTCGACCGCAGATACGCAGTATTTT. It translates to CASSQMDGDLTISTADTQYF.

The CDR3 loop is CASSPGTMNTEAFF. The DNA of the CDR3 is TGTGCCAGTAGCCCCGGGACAATGAACACTGAAGCTTTCTTT. The chain has TRBV19 and TRBJ1-1, with D perhaps TRBD1 (6 bases). The germline V gene has CDR1 LNHDA and CDR2 SQIVND (reference sequence). Trimming took off 6 bases at V and 0 bases at J, with 11 bases between the two ends. CDR3 size: 14 residues.

The J gene is TRBJ2-1, the V gene TRBV6-5; TRBD2 aligns across 12 bases. V was pared by 4 bases and J by 7 bases, with 5 bases of the junction left unmatched. This CDR3 region has 15 residues. Per germline, CDR1 MNHEY and CDR2 SVGAGI. The CDR3 nucleotides read TGTGCCAGCAGTTCCGGGACTAGCGGGTATAATGAGCAGTTCTTC. Amino acids: CASSSGTSGYNEQFF.

This clone turned up a few times. This chain connects TRBV4-2 to TRBJ2-7; D remains unclear. The CDR3 totals 15 residues. Trimming cost V 0 bases and J 4 bases, with 13 bases left between them. From germline, CDR1 is LGHNA and CDR2 YNFKEQ. Here the CDR3 DNA reads TGTGCCAGCAGCCAAGAAGGAGACCGCAGGTACGAGCAGTACTTC. It is translated as CASSQEGDRRYEQYF.

The chain employs TRBV6-2 or TRBV6-3 and TRBJ1-1, with D maybe TRBD1 (6 bases). V lost 1 base to trimming and J lost 0 bases, with 12 bases between them. The CDR3 is made up of 16 amino acids. Germline lookup yields CDR1 MNHEY and CDR2 SVGEGT. The CDR3, as DNA: TGTGCCAGCAGTTACTTCAGGGGTGGGCTGAACACTGAAGCTTTCTTT. This translates into CASSYFRGGLNTEAFF.

The V call is TRBV6-5, the J call TRBJ2-3; D is perhaps TRBD2 (6 bases). V was pared by 5 bases and J by 0 bases, with 9 bases between. Germline values: CDR1 MNHEY, CDR2 SVGAGI. The CDR3 extends over 14 amino acids. The DNA for the CDR3 is TGTGCCAGCAGTCCGGGACTTAGCACAGATACGCAGTATTTT. Residues: CASSPGLSTDTQYF.